The 6 T cell receptor beta chains presented below share a single source sample, sequenced in a study of blood T cell repertoires in COVID-19. TCRdb keeps only in-frame clones here, not all; method: immunoSEQ multiplex PCR. The data show 120,000 to 150,000 clones, with approximately 90% seen just once and 0.95% held by the top ten. Source material: peripheral blood. The receptors were gathered from a woman in her forties or fifties with acute or convalescent COVID-19.

The chain couples TRBV19 to TRBJ2-7; D perhaps matches TRBD1 (5 bases). Trimming removed 1 base from V and 3 bases from J, with 16 bases in between. This CDR3 has 16 residues. The V gene's germline CDR1 is LNHDA and CDR2 SQIVND (reference sequence). The CDR3 reads CASSIGGLQWRYEQYF. The CDR3 region has the DNA TGTGCCAGTAGTATAGGGGGCTTACAATGGCGCTACGAGCAGTACTTC.

The chain uses TRBV25-1 and TRBJ2-7; the match to TRBD1 covers 9 bases. The CDR3 sequence is 15 residues long. The J segment lost 2 bases and the V segment lost 1 base, leaving 3 bases of the junction unmatched. Germline CDR1 MGHDK, CDR2 SYGVNS. DNA for the CDR3: TGTGCCAGCAGTGAATTGGGACAGGGCCCCTACGAGCAGTACTTC. It is translated as CASSELGQGPYEQYF.

The J gene is TRBJ2-1, the V gene TRBV7-9; possibly TRBD1 for D (6 bases). Germline CDR1 reads SEHNR; CDR2 reads FQNEAQ (reference sequence). The CDR3 sequence is 17 residues long. Trimming took off 3 bases at V and 3 bases at J, with 18 bases between the two ends. The CDR3 coding sequence is TGTGCCAGCAGCTTCCTAAAACAGAGGGGGATCTACAATGAGCAGTTCTTC. As protein: CASSFLKQRGIYNEQFF. The variable domain in full, with the rest retrieved from reference TRBV7-9 and TRBJ2-1, is DTGVSQNPRHKITKRGQNVTFRCDPISEHNRLYWYRQTLGQGPEFLTYFQNEAQLEKSRLLSDRFSAERPKGSFSTLEIQRTEQGDSAMYLCASSFLKQRGIYNEQFFGPGTRLTVL.

This chain uses TRBV3-1 (or the pseudogene TRBV3-2) with TRBJ2-1; 10 nucleotides line up with TRBD2. The CDR3 spans 15 residues. Germline lookup yields CDR1 LGHDT and CDR2 YNNKEL (reference sequence). V lost 5 bases to trimming and J lost 6 bases; unmatched junction nucleotides: 7. The DNA for the CDR3 is TGTGCCAGCAGCAACCCCAGCGGGAGGGGCAATGAGCAGTTCTTC. This translates into CASSNPSGRGNEQFF.

This chain joins TRBV5-1 and TRBJ1-4; 8 bases agree with TRBD1. This CDR3 spans 19 amino acids. V lost 0 bases to trimming and J lost 3 bases; unmatched junction nucleotides: 13. Germline-derived CDR1 and CDR2 are SGHRS and YFSETQ. The CDR3 nucleotides read TGCGCCAGCAGCTTGGCCGGGGCTACAGGGGGAAATGCTAATGAAAAACTGTTTTTT. It is translated as CASSLAGATGGNANEKLFF. Complete variable domain (other parts from reference TRBV5-1 and TRBJ1-4): KAGVTQTPRYLIKTRGQQVTLSCSPISGHRSVSWYQQTPGQGLQFLFEYFSETQRNKGNFPGRFSGRQFSNSRSEMNVSTLELGDSALYLCASSLAGATGGNANEKLFFGSGTQLSVL.

V gene TRBV25-1 combines with J gene TRBJ1-5, with D uncertain. Germline loops: CDR1 MGHDK, CDR2 SYGVNS. The V end was cut by 9 bases, the J end by 5 bases, with 20 bases between. CDR3 length equals 15 residues. The CDR3 nucleotides are TGTGCCAGTTGGCCGAACAGACCAAAACATCAGCCCCAGCATTTT. Amino acid sequence: CASWPNRPKHQPQHF.